This TCR beta chain was sequenced during a study of blood T cell repertoires in COVID-19. Measured with immunoSEQ multiplex PCR; TCRdb has only the in-frame clones, and not every one. The sample carries fewer than 200,000 clones, 82% recorded once. The receptor was isolated from a woman aged 70-85 years with acute or convalescent COVID-19. The sample taken for sequencing was peripheral blood.

The CDR3 nucleotides read TGCGCCAGCAGCCTAGGACAGGGGGACAATCAGCCCCAGCATTTT. Protein: CASSLGQGDNQPQHF. This sequence joins TRBV5-1 and TRBJ1-5; 10 bases are shared with TRBD1. Trimming at V came to 4 bases and at J to 3 bases, leaving 4 bases not matched to a gene. This CDR3 is 15 amino acids long. CDR1 SGHRS and CDR2 YFSETQ come from the germline V gene.